This T cell receptor beta chain emerged from a study of early T cells in non-severe SARS-CoV-2 infection. Findings of the study overall: CD4 and private specificities were missed by VDJdb matching, which favored anti-spike CD8 responses.

Molecules of cDNA were individually given unique molecular identifiers that were attached to them. TCRdb reprocessed the 5' RACE reads via MiXCR and lists one record per CDR3 protein. The table records 85,000 to 95,000 distinct CDR3 sequences, around a sixth of them present only once. The CDR3 consists of 16 residues. Trimming stripped 0 bases from V and 1 base from J, with 13 bases between. Germline assignment: CDR1 SGDLS and CDR2 YYNGEE. Comment on this clonotype: Its target is unknown.

The rearrangement links TRBV9 to TRBJ2-5; tentative D call: TRBD2 (6 bases). Sequencing used whole blood, obtained at baseline. The TCR originated in an adult who was a healthcare worker with PCR-confirmed SARS-CoV-2 infection or an uninfected control (not recorded which). The CDR3 reads CASSVAPGTGQETQYF. In DNA form, the CDR3 reads TGTGCCAGCAGCGTAGCTCCCGGGACTGGCCAAGAGACCCAGTACTTC.